These 19 T cell receptor beta chains came from one sample sequenced in a study of blood T cells in healthy people across ages. Primers used in a second PCR of roughly 7 to 12 cycles were a sample-barcoded 5' primer and a J-beta primer mix. TCRdb recomputed calls from the 5' RACE reads with MiXCR, one row per CDR3 protein. Here the sample spans about 1,600,000 distinct CDR3 sequences, roughly 40% being singletons. Sequencing was carried out using blood. All receptors come from a woman aged 18-30 years in good health.

Ten or more counts support this clonotype. This sequence joins TRBV4-2 and TRBJ2-5; 8 bases align to TRBD2. The V segment lost 0 bases and the J segment 3 bases; nucleotides outside the gene matches: 6. The germline gives CDR1 LGHNA, CDR2 YNFKEQ. The CDR3 has 16 amino acids. The CDR3, as DNA: TGTGCCAGCAGCCAAGATAGATCAGCGGGGGAAGAGACCCAGTACTTC. This translates into CASSQDRSAGEETQYF.

This chain connects TRBV2 to TRBJ2-3; 9 bases align to TRBD2. Germline-derived CDR1 and CDR2 are SNHLY and FYNNEI. The CDR3 is made up of 15 amino acids. The junction had 10 bases not matched to a gene; V was cut back by 7 bases and J by 5 bases. The CDR3 spells CASNTIAGVGDTQYF. Written as DNA, the CDR3 is TGTGCCAGCAATACTATAGCGGGAGTTGGAGATACGCAGTATTTT.

This chain joins TRBV20-1 and TRBJ1-1; 7 bases map to TRBD1. This CDR3 has 14 amino acids. J gave up 3 bases and V 6 bases, and 10 bases lay outside the gene matches. Germline V gene sequence: CDR1 DFQATT, CDR2 SNEGSKA (reference sequence). CDR3 DNA sequence: TGCAGTGCAGTAGACAGGGAGGGGGACACTGAAGCTTTCTTT. Its translation is CSAVDREGDTEAFF.

The chain recombines TRBV6-5 with TRBJ2-3, with a possible D match to TRBD1 (5 bases). Germline V gene sequence: CDR1 MNHEY, CDR2 SVGAGI. V lost 6 bases and J lost 0, with 10 bases in between. CDR3 size: 14 residues. CDR3 coding DNA: TGTGCCAGCAGACACGGACAAAGCACAGATACGCAGTATTTT. This sequence encodes CASRHGQSTDTQYF.

This chain connects TRBV7-9 to TRBJ2-1, with 8 bases that match TRBD2. CDR1 is SEHNR and CDR2 is FQNEAQ in the germline V gene (reference sequence). The CDR3 is 17 amino acids. V gave up 5 bases and J gave up 7 bases; unmatched junction bases: 16. CDR3 sequence: CASSGRGGSGRGNEQFF. Here the CDR3 DNA reads TGTGCCAGCAGCGGTCGGGGGGGTAGCGGAAGAGGGAATGAGCAGTTCTTC.

This clonotype came up a few times. A junction end diverges from the germline sequence, so it may reflect a read error. The chain recombines TRBV5-1 with TRBJ2-3; tentative D call: TRBD1 (6 bases). CDR3 length: 14 amino acids. Germline V gene data show CDR1 as SGHRS and CDR2 as YFSETQ. The DNA for the CDR3 is TGCGCCAGCAGTGCCACAGGGATCGCAGATATGCAGTATTTT. Translated: CASSATGIADMQYF.

The chain combines TRBV27 with TRBJ1-2, with D perhaps TRBD1 (5 bases). The CDR3 runs 15 residues. Trimming stripped 10 bases from V and 0 bases from J, with 18 bases between. Germline lookup yields CDR1 MNHEY and CDR2 SMNVEV (reference sequence). CDR3 loop: CATSRGVRTNYGYTF. The DNA for the CDR3 is TGTGCCACCAGCCGGGGGGTGAGAACTAACTATGGCTACACCTTC.

This clonotype is a singleton in its sample. The chain is built from TRBV10-3 and TRBJ2-7; TRBD2 matches 8 bases. Germline lookup yields CDR1 ENHRY and CDR2 SYGVKD. V shed 6 bases and J 5 bases; nucleotides not matched to a gene: 3. This CDR3 has 12 residues. CDR3 sequence reads: CAISGGANEQYF. In nucleotides, the CDR3 is TGTGCCATCAGCGGGGGGGCAAACGAGCAGTACTTC.

The gene calls are TRBV5-1 and TRBJ2-5; D may be TRBD1 (5 bases). The CDR3 runs 14 residues. V shed 3 bases and J shed 11 bases, with 20 bases lying between them. Per the germline V gene, CDR1 is SGHRS and CDR2 is YFSETQ. The CDR3 sequence: CASSSYPGINEQYF. Here the CDR3 DNA reads TGCGCCAGCAGCTCATACCCAGGGATAAATGAGCAGTACTTC.

The V call is TRBV3-1, the J call TRBJ2-3, with D tentatively TRBD2 (6 bases). The CDR3 has 17 amino acids. Trimming left V 0 bases short and J 2 bases short, with 15 bases between. From germline, CDR1 is LGHDT and CDR2 YNNKEL (reference sequence). CDR3 nucleotide sequence: TGTGCCAGCAGCCAAGAAGGGCCCGGGAGACCCACAGATACGCAGTATTTT. This sequence encodes CASSQEGPGRPTDTQYF.

The chain uses TRBV20-1 and TRBJ1-1, with TRBD1 identical over 8 bases. CDR3 length: 13 amino acids. After removal of 6 bases from V and 0 bases from J, the junction contained 3 bases not matched to a gene. Per the germline V gene, CDR1 is DFQATT and CDR2 is SNEGSKA (reference sequence). In DNA, the CDR3 is TGCAGTGCGGGGACAGGAATGAACACTGAAGCTTTCTTT. Translation gives CSAGTGMNTEAFF.

This clonotype was found a few times. At one end the junction does not follow the germline gene, possibly because of a read error. The rearrangement uses TRBV6-5 and TRBJ2-3; the match to TRBD2 covers 7 bases. This CDR3 has 17 residues. In germline, CDR1 is MNHEY, CDR2 SVGAGI. For the CDR3, the DNA is TGTGCCAGCTGTTACTCGCGCTCTAGCGGAGACACAGATACGCAGTATTTT. Its protein is CASCYSRSSGDTDTQYF.

The chain couples TRBV11-1 to TRBJ1-1; 7 positions match TRBD1. Germline V gene data show CDR1 as SGHAT and CDR2 as FQDESV (reference sequence). The junction had 7 bases not matched to a gene; V was cut back by 5 bases and J by 4 bases. The CDR3 loop spans 14 amino acids. The CDR3 bases are TGTGCCAGCAGCGCGTCGACAGGGAGCACTGAAGCTTTCTTT. Translated: CASSASTGSTEAFF. Supplemented by reference TRBV11-1 and TRBJ1-1, the full variable domain reads EAEVAQSPRYKITEKSQAVAFWCDPISGHATLYWYRQILGQGPELLVQFQDESVVDDSQLPKDRFSAERLKGVDSTLKIQPAELGDSAMYLCASSASTGSTEAFFGQGTRLTVV.

The rearrangement links TRBV20-1 to TRBJ2-1; TRBD1 or TRBD2 may be the D gene (5 bases each). V lost 6 bases and J lost 5, with 20 bases in between. The germline V gene has CDR1 DFQATT and CDR2 SNEGSKA (reference sequence). The CDR3 length is 15 residues. The CDR3 sequence is CSAAAGGAWDNEQFF. CDR3 nucleotide sequence: TGCAGTGCCGCCGCGGGTGGGGCTTGGGACAATGAGCAGTTCTTC.

This clonotype has only a few counts. This chain links TRBV6-1 with TRBJ2-1; TRBD2 agrees at 9 bases. V dropped 7 bases and J dropped 10; count of bases not matched to a gene: 14. Germline-derived CDR1 and CDR2 are MNHNS and SASEGT. The CDR3 is 15 amino acids. As DNA, the CDR3 is TGTGCCAGCACCTTCCGCGTAGCGGGAGCGGGAGAGCAGTTCTTC. Translated, it gives CASTFRVAGAGEQFF.

This clonotype showed up just a few times. This chain connects TRBV10-3 to TRBJ2-3; 8 bases are a match to TRBD2. The CDR3 totals 15 residues. Losses at the gene ends were 3 bases for V and 8 bases for J; bases not matched to a gene: 10. Germline V gives CDR1 ENHRY, CDR2 SYGVKD. CDR3 loop: CAISDPGRETVTQYF. DNA of the CDR3: TGTGCCATCAGTGATCCCGGGAGGGAGACGGTTACGCAGTATTTT.

The chain links TRBV20-1 to TRBJ1-2; TRBD1 matches at 7 bases. Germline trimming cut 3 bases from V and 7 bases from J; bases unmatched to any gene: 11. This CDR3 region has 14 residues. In germline, CDR1 is DFQATT, CDR2 SNEGSKA (reference sequence). CDR3 residues: CSASGRGEIRGYTF. The CDR3 DNA reads TGCAGTGCTAGCGGCAGGGGGGAGATTCGTGGCTACACCTTC.

This clonotype showed up just a few times. The V call is TRBV7-9, the J call TRBJ2-7, with D possibly being TRBD1 or TRBD2 (5 bases each). CDR3 length equals 17 residues. In germline, CDR1 is SEHNR, CDR2 FQNEAQ (reference sequence). Trimming took 5 bases from V and 5 from J, leaving 25 bases between them. CDR3 protein: CASSPAVGPGTHHEQYF. The CDR3 DNA reads as TGTGCCAGCAGCCCCGCGGTGGGACCGGGAACCCACCACGAGCAGTACTTC.

This clonotype has just a few counts. The chain carries TRBV20-1 and TRBJ1-4; D is unclear. Germline CDR1 is DFQATT and CDR2 is SNEGSKA (reference sequence). This CDR3 is 12 amino acids long. Trimming cost V 6 bases and J 6 bases, with 11 bases left between them. CDR3 bases: TGCAGTGCCCGGCAGCCTGATGAAAAACTGTTTTTT. Translated, it gives CSARQPDEKLFF.